This paragraph covers one TCR beta chain sequence. The target antigen is unknown. TCRdb analysed the reads with MiXCR anew, one entry per CDR3 protein. The table lists 750,000 to 900,000 distinct CDR3 sequences, under 35% of them singletons. This specimen comes from a study of T cell repertoires in cytomegalovirus infection. Study details: Newly reported HLA-C-restricted and thoroughly characterized HLA-B-restricted CMV epitopes were employed. CMV infection together with matching HLA type was indicated by public TCR beta signatures.

The CDR3 sequence is 18 residues long. Trimming pared 4 bases from V and 4 bases from J, leaving 22 bases between. General study points: Cumulative public TCR beta family frequency identified CMV carriers with the relevant HLA. HLA-C-restricted CMV-specific TCR beta clonotypes prevailed in the ex vivo response.

This chain joins TRBV23-1 and TRBJ2-2, with TRBD1 as a possible D gene (6 bases). TRBV23-1 is designated an ORF whose function remains uncertain. This receptor was obtained from a human donor in good health (CMV status not recorded). Some clones in this sample may be carry-over from other donors' samples. The sample here was cultured CD8+ T cells from PBMCs, taken from culture after CMV antigen stimulation. The DNA for the CDR3 is TGCGCCAGCAGTCGATACCGGGACACCTGGGTCGGCACCGGGGAGCTGTTTTTT. Residues: CASSRYRDTWVGTGELFF.